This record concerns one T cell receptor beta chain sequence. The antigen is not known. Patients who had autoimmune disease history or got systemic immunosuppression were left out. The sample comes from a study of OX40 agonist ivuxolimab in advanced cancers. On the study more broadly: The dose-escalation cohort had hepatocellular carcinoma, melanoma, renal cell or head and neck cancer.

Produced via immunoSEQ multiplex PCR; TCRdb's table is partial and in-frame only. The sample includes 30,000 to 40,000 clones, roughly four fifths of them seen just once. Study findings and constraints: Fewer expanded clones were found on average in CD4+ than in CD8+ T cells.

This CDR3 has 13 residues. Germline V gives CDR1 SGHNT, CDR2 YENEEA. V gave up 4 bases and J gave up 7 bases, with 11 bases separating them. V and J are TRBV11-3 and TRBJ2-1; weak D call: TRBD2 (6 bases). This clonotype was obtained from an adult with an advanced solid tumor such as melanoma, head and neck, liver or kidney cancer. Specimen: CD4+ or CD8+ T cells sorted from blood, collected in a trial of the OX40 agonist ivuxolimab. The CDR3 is CASSSWDSNEQFF. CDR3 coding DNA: TGTGCCAGCAGCTCCTGGGACTCTAATGAGCAGTTCTTC.